This TCR beta chain was sequenced for a study of cytomegalovirus exposure and HLA in healthy donors. The CDR3 is 14 residues long. The germline gives CDR1 SEHNR, CDR2 FQNEAQ (reference sequence). PCR primers comprised 60 Vbeta and 13 Jbeta primers. Profiling relied on immunoSEQ multiplex PCR, and the TCRdb table lists in-frame clones only, not all of them. This table has 95,000 to 100,000 clones, about 80% appearing once. As regards this clone: Germline and junction disagree at one end, which may indicate a read error.

The sequence was obtained from a man aged 35-49 years in good health and CMV-seronegative. Sequencing used PBMCs. This chain connects TRBV7-9 to TRBJ1-3, with a possible D match to TRBD1 (6 bases). The DNA of the CDR3 is TGTTCCAGCAGCGCCACAGGGAATGGAAACACCATATATTTT. It specifies CSSSATGNGNTIYF.